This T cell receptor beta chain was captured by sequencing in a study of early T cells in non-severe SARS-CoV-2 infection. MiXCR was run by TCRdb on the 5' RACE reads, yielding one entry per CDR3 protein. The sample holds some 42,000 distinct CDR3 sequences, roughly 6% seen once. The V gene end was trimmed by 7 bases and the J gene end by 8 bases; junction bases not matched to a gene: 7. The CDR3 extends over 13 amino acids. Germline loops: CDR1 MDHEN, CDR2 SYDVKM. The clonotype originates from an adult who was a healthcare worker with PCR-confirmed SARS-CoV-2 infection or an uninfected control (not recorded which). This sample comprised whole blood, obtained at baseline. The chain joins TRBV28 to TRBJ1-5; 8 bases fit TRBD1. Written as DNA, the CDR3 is TGTGCCAGCACTATCAGGGGGCGGGAGCCCCAGCATTTT. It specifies CASTIRGREPQHF.